Listed below are T cell receptor beta chains from one sample, sequenced in a study of control samples from healthy donors and cancer patients. This table comes from immunoSEQ multiplex PCR, and its TCRdb copy is limited to in-frame clones, with some not included. Among around 50,000 clones, around 85% were seen once, and the ten largest hold roughly 2.8%. Sequencing was carried out using PBMCs. All receptors derive from a woman in her 50s with lung cancer. CDR3s include the opening cysteine and the closing phenylalanine or tryptophan. The D gene is left open where the match is weak. Only some rows state a clone size, as once, few, many or a class for expanded clones.

V	D	size	J	DNA	CDR3
TRBV4-1	NA	NA	TRBJ1-2	TGCGCCAGCAGCCAAGATCAATTGGCAGACTATGGCTACACCTTC	CASSQDQLADYGYTF
TRBV2	TRBD1	NA	TRBJ1-1	TGTGCCAGCGGGACAGGGGATAACACTGAAGCTTTCTTT	CASGTGDNTEAFF
TRBV19	TRBD1	NA	TRBJ1-5	TGTGCCAGTAGTATATCGGGACAGAAAACGGATCAGCCCCAGCATTTT	CASSISGQKTDQPQHF
TRBV2	NA	NA	TRBJ1-1	TGTGCCTTCAAAAGGGTCGACCCTGAAGCTTTCTTT	CAFKRVDPEAFF
TRBV20-1	NA	NA	TRBJ1-1	TGCAGTCGGGCGGGGCTCACTGAAGCTTTCTTT	CSRAGLTEAFF
TRBV19	TRBD1	NA	TRBJ1-6	TGTGCCAGCACACGACAGGGATCACCCCTCCACTTT	CASTRQGSPLHF
TRBV10-3	TRBD1	NA	TRBJ1-5	TGTGCCGCATCAGGTGGGACAGGTAGCAATCAGCCCCAGCATTTT	CAASGGTGSNQPQHF
TRBV29-1	NA	NA	TRBJ1-1	TGCAGCGTTGATAGTCGGGAAGTCTTCTTT	CSVDSREVFF
TRBV7-2	NA	NA	TRBJ1-5	TGTGCCAGCAGCTCGGCAACCGGGGGCAATCAGCCCCAGCATTTT	CASSSATGGNQPQHF
TRBV7-2	NA	NA	TRBJ1-2	TGTGCCAGCAGCTTGTATGCCGCGGCCGCTACTAACTATGGCTACACCTTC	CASSLYAAAATNYGYTF
TRBV5-4	NA	NA	TRBJ2-1	TGTGCCAGCAGCGCGGAGGGGGTCTACAATGAGCAGTTCTTC	CASSAEGVYNEQFF
TRBV6-5	TRBD1	NA	TRBJ1-1	TGTGCCGCCGGCAGGGGGCGAGATACTGAAGCTTTCTTT	CAAGRGRDTEAFF
TRBV5-5	NA	NA	TRBJ1-1	TGTGCCAGCAGCTTGGAAGTAAACACTGAAGCTTTCTTT	CASSLEVNTEAFF
TRBV5-1	NA	NA	TRBJ1-3	TGCGCCAGCAGCTTGGTACCCGGGCTCTCTGGAAACACCATATATTTT	CASSLVPGLSGNTIYF
TRBV5-1	NA	once	TRBJ2-7	TGCGCCAGCAGCTTGGTAGGCGACAGCCCCTACGAGCAGTACTTC	CASSLVGDSPYEQYF
TRBV10-2	NA	NA	TRBJ1-5	TGCGCCAGCAGTGACTCGGGGGGCAGGAATCAGCCCCAGCATTTT	CASSDSGGRNQPQHF
TRBV7-2	NA	NA	TRBJ2-1	TGTGCCAGCAGCTTCGCCACCCCCTACAATGAGCAGTTCTTC	CASSFATPYNEQFF
TRBV7-2	NA	NA	TRBJ2-5	TGTGCCAGCAGCTTAGATCCCGCCAGGGTCGAGACCCAGTACTTC	CASSLDPARVETQYF
TRBV30	NA	NA	TRBJ1-5	TGTGCCTGGAGCCCCGGGACACGGGAAAATCAGCCCCAGCATTTT	CAWSPGTRENQPQHF